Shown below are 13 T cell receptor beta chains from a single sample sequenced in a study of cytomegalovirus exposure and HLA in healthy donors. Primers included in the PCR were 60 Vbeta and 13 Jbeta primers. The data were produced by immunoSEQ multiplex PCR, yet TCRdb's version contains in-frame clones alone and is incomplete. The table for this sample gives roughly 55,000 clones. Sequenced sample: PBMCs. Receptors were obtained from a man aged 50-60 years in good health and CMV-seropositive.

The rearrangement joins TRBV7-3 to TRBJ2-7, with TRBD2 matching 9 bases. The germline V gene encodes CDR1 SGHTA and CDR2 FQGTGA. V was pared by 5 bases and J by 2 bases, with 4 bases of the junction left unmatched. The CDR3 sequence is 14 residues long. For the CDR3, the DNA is TGTGCCAGCAGCCCTAGCGGGGCCCCCTACGAGCAGTACTTC. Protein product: CASSPSGAPYEQYF. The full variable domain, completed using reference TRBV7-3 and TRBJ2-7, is GAGVSQTPSNKVTEKGKYVELRCDPISGHTALYWYRQSLGQGPEFLIYFQGTGAADDSGLPNDRFFAVRPEGSVSTLKIQRTERGDSAVYLCASSPSGAPYEQYFGPGTRLTVT.

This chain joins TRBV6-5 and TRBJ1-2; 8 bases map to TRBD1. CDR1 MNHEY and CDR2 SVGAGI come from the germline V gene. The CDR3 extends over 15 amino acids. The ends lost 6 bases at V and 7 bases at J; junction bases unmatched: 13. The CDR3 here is CASRTEGTGSRGYTF. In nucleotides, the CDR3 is TGTGCCAGCAGAACAGAAGGGACAGGTTCTCGTGGCTACACCTTC.

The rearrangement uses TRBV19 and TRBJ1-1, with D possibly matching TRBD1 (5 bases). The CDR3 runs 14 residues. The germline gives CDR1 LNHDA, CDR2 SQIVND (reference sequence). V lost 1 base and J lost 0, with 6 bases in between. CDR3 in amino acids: CASSIVDMNTEAFF. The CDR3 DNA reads TGTGCCAGTAGTATAGTGGACATGAACACTGAAGCTTTCTTT. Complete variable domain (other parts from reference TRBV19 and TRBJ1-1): DGGITQSPKYLFRKEGQNVTLSCEQNLNHDAMYWYRQDPGQGLRLIYYSQIVNDFQKGDIAEGYSVSREKKESFPLTVTSAQKNPTAFYLCASSIVDMNTEAFFGQGTRLTVV.

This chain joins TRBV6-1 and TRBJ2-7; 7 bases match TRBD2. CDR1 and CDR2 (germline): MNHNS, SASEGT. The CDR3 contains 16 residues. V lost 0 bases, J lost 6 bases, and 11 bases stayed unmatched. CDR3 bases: TGTGCCAGCAGTGAAGCGCTTCTCCGGAGGGAGGGCGAGCAGTACTTC. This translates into CASSEALLRREGEQYF.

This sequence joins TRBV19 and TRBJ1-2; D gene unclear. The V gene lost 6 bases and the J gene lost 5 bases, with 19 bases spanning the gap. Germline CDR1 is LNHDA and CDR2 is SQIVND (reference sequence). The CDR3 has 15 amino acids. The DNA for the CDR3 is TGTGCCAGTAGGCCAGGTAGACGCCAACCGTATGGCTACACCTTC. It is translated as CASRPGRRQPYGYTF.

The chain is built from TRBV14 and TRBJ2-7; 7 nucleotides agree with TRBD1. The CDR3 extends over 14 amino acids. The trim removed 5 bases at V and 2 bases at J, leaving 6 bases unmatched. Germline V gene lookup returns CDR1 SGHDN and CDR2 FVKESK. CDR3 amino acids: CASSTGTVAYEQYF. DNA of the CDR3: TGTGCCAGCAGCACGGGGACAGTCGCCTACGAGCAGTACTTC.

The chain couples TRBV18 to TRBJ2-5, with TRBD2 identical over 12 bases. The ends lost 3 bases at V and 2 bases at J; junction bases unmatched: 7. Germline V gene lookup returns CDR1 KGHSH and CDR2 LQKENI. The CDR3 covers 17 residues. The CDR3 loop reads CASSPGGGTSGQETQYF. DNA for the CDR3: TGTGCCAGCTCACCGGGAGGCGGGACTAGCGGGCAAGAGACCCAGTACTTC.

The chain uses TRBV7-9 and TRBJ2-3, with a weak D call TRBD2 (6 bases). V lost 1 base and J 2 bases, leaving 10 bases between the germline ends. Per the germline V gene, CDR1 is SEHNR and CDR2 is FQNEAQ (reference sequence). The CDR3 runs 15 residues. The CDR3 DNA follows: TGTGCCAGCAGCTTAGGGAGGGTAGCCACAGATACGCAGTATTTT. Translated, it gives CASSLGRVATDTQYF.

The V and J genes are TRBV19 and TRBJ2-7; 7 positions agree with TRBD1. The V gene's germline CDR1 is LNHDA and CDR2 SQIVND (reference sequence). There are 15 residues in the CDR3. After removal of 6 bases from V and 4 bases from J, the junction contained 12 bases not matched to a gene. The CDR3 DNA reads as TGTGCCAGTAGCCCCCCAAACAGGGGATGGTACGAGCAGTACTTC. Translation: CASSPPNRGWYEQYF.

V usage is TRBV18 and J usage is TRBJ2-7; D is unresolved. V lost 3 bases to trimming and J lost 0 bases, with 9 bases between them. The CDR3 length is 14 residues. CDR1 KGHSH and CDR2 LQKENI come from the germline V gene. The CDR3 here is CASSPSSPSYEQYF. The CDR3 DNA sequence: TGTGCCAGCTCACCTTCTTCCCCCTCCTACGAGCAGTACTTC.

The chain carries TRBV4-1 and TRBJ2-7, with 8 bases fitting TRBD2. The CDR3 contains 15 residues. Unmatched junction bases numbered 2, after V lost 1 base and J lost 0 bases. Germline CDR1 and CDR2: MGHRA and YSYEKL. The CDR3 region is CASSQGLASSYEQYF. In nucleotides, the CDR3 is TGCGCCAGCAGCCAAGGACTAGCGTCCTCCTACGAGCAGTACTTC.

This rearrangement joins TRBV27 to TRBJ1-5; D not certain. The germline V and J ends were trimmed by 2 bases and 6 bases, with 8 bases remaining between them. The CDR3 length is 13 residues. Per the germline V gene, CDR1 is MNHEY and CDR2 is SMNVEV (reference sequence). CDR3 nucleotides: TGTGCCAGCAGTTTAGGGAGACTTCAGCCCCAGCATTTT. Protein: CASSLGRLQPQHF.

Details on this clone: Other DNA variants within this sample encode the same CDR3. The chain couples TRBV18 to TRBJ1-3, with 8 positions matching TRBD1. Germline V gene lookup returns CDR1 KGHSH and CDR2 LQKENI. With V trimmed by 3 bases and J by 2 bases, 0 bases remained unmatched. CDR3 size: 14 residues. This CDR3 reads CASSPDRAGNTIYF. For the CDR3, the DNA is TGTGCCAGCTCACCGGACAGGGCTGGAAACACCATATATTTT.